This passage covers 15 T cell receptor beta chains from one sample sequenced in a study of T cell changes during pregnancy in multiple sclerosis. Some clones are missing from TCRdb's copy, which holds only in-frame ones; the method was immunoSEQ multiplex PCR. The sample records 25,000 to 35,000 clones, 70% to 90% being singletons. The sample consisted of CD8+ T cells from peripheral blood mononuclear cells, taken in the second trimester of pregnancy. Every receptor here comes from a female donor with multiple sclerosis, enrolled in a pregnancy study.

The chain links TRBV6-1 to TRBJ1-6; maybe TRBD1 (5 bases). Trimming removed 3 bases at V and 8 bases at J, with 14 bases between. Germline values: CDR1 MNHNS, CDR2 SASEGT. The CDR3 length is 15 residues. The CDR3 spells CASSEPQGSYSPLHF. In DNA, the CDR3 is TGTGCCAGCAGTGAGCCTCAGGGTAGTTATTCACCCCTCCACTTT.

The rearrangement links TRBV19 to TRBJ2-5; 7 bases map to TRBD1. In germline, CDR1 is LNHDA, CDR2 SQIVND (reference sequence). The CDR3 loop spans 11 amino acids. Unmatched junction bases numbered 6, after V lost 4 bases and J lost 13 bases. The CDR3 reads CASSTGTVPYF. The CDR3 DNA sequence: TGTGCCAGTAGTACGGGGACAGTCCCGTACTTC.

V is TRBV18 and J is TRBJ1-1; D unresolved. Trimming stripped 3 bases from V and 3 bases from J, with 14 bases between. From germline, CDR1 is KGHSH and CDR2 LQKENI. The CDR3 has 15 residues. CDR3 in amino acids: CASSPRRGADTEAFF. CDR3 coding DNA: TGTGCCAGCTCACCTAGGCGGGGAGCGGACACTGAAGCTTTCTTT.

The rearrangement uses TRBV5-6 and TRBJ2-7, with a possible D match to TRBD1 (6 bases). Between the trimmed V and J ends, which lost 3 bases and 2 bases, there was a span of 12 bases. There are 14 residues in the CDR3. Germline CDR1 reads SGHDT; CDR2 reads YYEEEE. CDR3 sequence reads: CASSYYGQPYEQYF. The CDR3 nucleotides are TGTGCCAGCAGCTACTACGGACAGCCCTACGAGCAGTACTTC. Filled out from reference TRBV5-6 and TRBJ2-7, the complete variable domain reads DAGVTQSPTHLIKTRGQQVTLRCSPKSGHDTVSWYQQALGQGPQFIFQYYEEEERQRGNFPDRFSGHQFPNYSSELNVNALLLGDSALYLCASSYYGQPYEQYFGPGTRLTVT.

The chain carries TRBV11-3 and TRBJ2-3; 10 nucleotides match TRBD2. Germline V gene sequence: CDR1 SGHNT, CDR2 YENEEA. CDR3 length: 17 amino acids. The V segment lost 4 bases and the J segment 4 bases; nucleotides outside the gene matches: 11. CDR3 region: CASSSPRSGGSADTQYF. In DNA, the CDR3 is TGTGCCAGCAGCTCCCCCCGTAGCGGGGGGAGTGCAGATACGCAGTATTTT.

This clone was counted once. The chain combines TRBV7-9 with TRBJ1-1; D is ambiguous. CDR1 is SEHNR and CDR2 is FQNEAQ in the germline V gene (reference sequence). V was cut by 0 bases and J by 2 bases, with 4 bases left in between. The CDR3 consists of 13 residues. CDR3 DNA sequence: TGTGCCAGCAGCTTAGCTCCTAACACTGAAGCTTTCTTT. Its translation: CASSLAPNTEAFF.

This chain uses TRBV30 with TRBJ1-1; 7 bases map to TRBD1. Trimming took 5 bases from V and 1 from J; bases not matched to a gene: 10. This CDR3 spans 15 amino acids. In germline, CDR1 is GTSNPN, CDR2 SVGIG (reference sequence). CDR3: CAWESTGASNTEAFF. The CDR3, as DNA: TGTGCCTGGGAATCAACAGGGGCCTCGAACACTGAAGCTTTCTTT.

This chain joins TRBV7-2 and TRBJ1-3; 7 nucleotides match TRBD1. This CDR3 contains 15 residues. Germline CDR1 is SGHTA and CDR2 is FQGNSA. Trimming cost V 5 bases and J 0 bases; bases outside gene matches: 4. CDR3 loop: CASSRRDSSGNTIYF. In DNA, the CDR3 is TGTGCCAGCAGCCGACGGGACAGCTCTGGAAACACCATATATTTT.

This rearrangement joins TRBV30 to TRBJ2-7; D is possibly TRBD2 (5 bases). The CDR3 extends over 13 amino acids. The V end lost 2 bases, the J end lost 6 bases, and 14 bases lay between the germline ends. Germline-derived CDR1 and CDR2 are GTSNPN and SVGIG (reference sequence). The CDR3 loop is CAWSRGSDGEQYF. DNA of the CDR3: TGTGCCTGGAGTCGAGGGTCTGATGGCGAGCAGTACTTC.

This chain links TRBV28 with TRBJ2-1; 7 bases are shared with TRBD2. Germline V gene sequence: CDR1 MDHEN, CDR2 SYDVKM. The junction had 9 bases not matched to a gene; V was cut back by 4 bases and J by 9 bases. This CDR3 contains 14 residues. The CDR3 DNA sequence: TGTGCCAGCAGTTCCAGTGGGGGGACTATTGAGCAGTTCTTC. Protein sequence: CASSSSGGTIEQFF.

The V gene is TRBV6-5, the J gene TRBJ2-1; weak D call: TRBD2 (6 bases). V dropped 8 bases and J dropped 7 bases, with 6 bases sitting between them. Germline V CDR1 and CDR2: MNHEY, SVGAGI. This CDR3 has 10 amino acids. The CDR3 nucleotides are TGTGCCAGCGGGAGGAATGAGCAGTTCTTC. Translation gives CASGRNEQFF.

V is TRBV19 and J is TRBJ1-1; D is unclear. Germline CDR1 and CDR2: LNHDA and SQIVND (reference sequence). The CDR3 is 13 residues long. Trimming took off 2 bases at V and 0 bases at J, with 4 bases between the two ends. The CDR3: CASSISMNTEAFF. CDR3 nucleotides: TGTGCCAGTAGTATATCAATGAACACTGAAGCTTTCTTT.

The rearrangement links TRBV6-6 to TRBJ1-2, with 10 bases aligning to TRBD1. After removal of 2 bases from V and 7 bases from J, the junction contained 4 bases not matched to a gene. CDR1 MNHNY and CDR2 SVGAGI come from the germline V gene (reference sequence). The CDR3 has 14 residues. CDR3 protein: CASSYGTGVSGYTF. Here the CDR3 DNA reads TGTGCCAGCAGTTACGGGACAGGGGTTTCTGGCTACACCTTC.

The genes are TRBV18 and TRBJ1-1; tentatively, D is TRBD1 (5 bases). CDR1 is KGHSH, CDR2 LQKENI, per germline. The CDR3 sequence is 13 residues long. Trimming took 0 bases from V and 6 from J, leaving 8 bases between them. CDR3 DNA: TGTGCCAGCTCACCACCGGGGGGTGCTGAAGCTTTCTTT. Translating gives CASSPPGGAEAFF. The variable domain in full, with the rest retrieved from reference TRBV18 and TRBJ1-1, is NAGVMQNPRHLVRRRGQEARLRCSPMKGHSHVYWYRQLPEEGLKFMVYLQKENIIDESGMPKERFSAEFPKEGPSILRIQQVVRGDSAAYFCASSPPGGAEAFFGQGTRLTVV.

This chain connects TRBV9 to TRBJ1-2, with no clear D. Germline CDR1 and CDR2: SGDLS and YYNGEE. CDR3 length: 11 residues. Between the trimmed V and J ends, which lost 5 bases and 6 bases, there was a span of 8 bases. CDR3 sequence: CASSREDGYTF. Here the CDR3 DNA reads TGTGCCAGCAGTCGGGAGGATGGCTACACCTTC.